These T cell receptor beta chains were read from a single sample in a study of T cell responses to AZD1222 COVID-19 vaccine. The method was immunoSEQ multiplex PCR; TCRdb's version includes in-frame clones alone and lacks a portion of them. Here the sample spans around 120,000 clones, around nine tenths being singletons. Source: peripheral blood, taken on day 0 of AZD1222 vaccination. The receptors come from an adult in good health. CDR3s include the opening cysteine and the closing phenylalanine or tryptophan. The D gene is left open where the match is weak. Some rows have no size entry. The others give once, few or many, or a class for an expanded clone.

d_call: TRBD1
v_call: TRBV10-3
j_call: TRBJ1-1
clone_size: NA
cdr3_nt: TGTGCCACCCGACAGGGCCTGAACACTGAAGCTTTCTTT
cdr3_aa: CATRQGLNTEAFF

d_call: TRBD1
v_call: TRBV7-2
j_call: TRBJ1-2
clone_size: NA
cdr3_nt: TGTGCCAGCAGCTTAGACAGGGGCTCAGATGGCTACACCTTC
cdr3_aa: CASSLDRGSDGYTF

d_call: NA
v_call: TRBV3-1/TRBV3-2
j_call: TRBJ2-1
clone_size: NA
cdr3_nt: TGTGCCAGCAGCCAAGCGGGGAACAATGAGCAGTTCTTC
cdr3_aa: CASSQAGNNEQFF

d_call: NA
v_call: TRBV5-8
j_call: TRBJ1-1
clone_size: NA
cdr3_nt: TGTGCCAGCAGTGGGAGGACTGAAGCTTTCTTT
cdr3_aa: CASSGRTEAFF

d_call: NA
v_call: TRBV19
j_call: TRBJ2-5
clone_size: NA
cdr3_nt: TGTGCCAGTAGTAGGGCAGACCAAGAGACCCAGTACTTC
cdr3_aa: CASSRADQETQYF

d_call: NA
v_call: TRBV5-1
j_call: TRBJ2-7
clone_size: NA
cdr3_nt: TGCGCCAGCAGCTTCCAGGGTCCAGGCTACGAGCAGTACTTC
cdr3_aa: CASSFQGPGYEQYF

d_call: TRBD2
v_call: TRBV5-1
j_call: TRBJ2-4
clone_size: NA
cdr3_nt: TGCGCCAGCAGCCCCCCCGGGGGGGTCAAAAACATTCAGTACTTC
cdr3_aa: CASSPPGGVKNIQYF

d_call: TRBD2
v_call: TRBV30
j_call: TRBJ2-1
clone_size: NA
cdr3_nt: TGTGCCTGGAGAGACCACTTGGGACTAGCGGACCCAAGGGGTGAGCAGTTCTTC
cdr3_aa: CAWRDHLGLADPRGEQFF

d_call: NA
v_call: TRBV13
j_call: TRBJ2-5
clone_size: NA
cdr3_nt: TGTGCCAGCAGCCTAGGGCGAATTCAAGAGACCCAGTACTTC
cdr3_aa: CASSLGRIQETQYF

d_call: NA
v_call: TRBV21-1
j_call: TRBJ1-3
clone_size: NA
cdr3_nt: TGTGCCAGCAGCAAAGGCGTGGGACAACCCTCTGGAAACACCATATATTTT
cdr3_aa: CASSKGVGQPSGNTIYF

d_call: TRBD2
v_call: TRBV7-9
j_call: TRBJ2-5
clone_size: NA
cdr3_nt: TGTGCCAGCAGCCGGCGGGAGGTACAAGAGACCCAGTACTTC
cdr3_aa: CASSRREVQETQYF

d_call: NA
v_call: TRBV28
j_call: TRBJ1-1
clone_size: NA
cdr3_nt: TGTGCCAGCCACGGGGAGTTAGGTACTGAAGCTTTCTTT
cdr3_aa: CASHGELGTEAFF

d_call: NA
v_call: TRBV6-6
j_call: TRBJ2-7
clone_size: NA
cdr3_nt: TGTGCCAGCAGTTACAGCGACGGGGGCTACGAGCAGTACTTC
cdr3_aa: CASSYSDGGYEQYF

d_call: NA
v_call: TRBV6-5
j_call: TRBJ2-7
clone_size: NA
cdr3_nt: TGTGCCAGCGGAAGGACGTTCTACGAGCAGTACTTC
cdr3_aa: CASGRTFYEQYF

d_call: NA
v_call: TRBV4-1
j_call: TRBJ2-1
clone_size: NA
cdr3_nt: TGCGCCAGCAGCCAATTAGACAGAAATGAGCAGTTCTTC
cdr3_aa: CASSQLDRNEQFF

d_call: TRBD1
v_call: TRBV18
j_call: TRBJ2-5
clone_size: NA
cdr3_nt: TGTGCCAGCTCGGGACAGGGCCAAGAGACCCAGTACTTC
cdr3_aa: CASSGQGQETQYF

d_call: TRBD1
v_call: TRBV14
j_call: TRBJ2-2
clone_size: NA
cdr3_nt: TGTGCCAGCAGCCTCATCCGGGACAGTCAGAGCACCGGGGAGCTGTTTTTT
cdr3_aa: CASSLIRDSQSTGELFF

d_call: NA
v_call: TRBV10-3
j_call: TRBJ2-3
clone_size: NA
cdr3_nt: TGTGCCATCAGTGTCGGTTACACAGATACGCAGTATTTT
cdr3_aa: CAISVGYTDTQYF

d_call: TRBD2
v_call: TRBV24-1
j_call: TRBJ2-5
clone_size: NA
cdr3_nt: TGTGCCACCAGTGACCCAGCGGGGGCCCCCCAAGAGACCCAGTACTTC
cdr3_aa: CATSDPAGAPQETQYF

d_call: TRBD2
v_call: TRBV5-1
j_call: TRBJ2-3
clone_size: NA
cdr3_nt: TGCGCCAGCAGCTTGAAAGTCGTAGCGGGAGGCACAGATACGCAGTATTTT
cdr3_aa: CASSLKVVAGGTDTQYF

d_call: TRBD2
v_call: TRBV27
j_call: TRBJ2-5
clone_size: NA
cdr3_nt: TGTGCCAGCAGTCCCTTGACTAGCGGGAGCCAAGAGACCCAGTACTTC
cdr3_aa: CASSPLTSGSQETQYF

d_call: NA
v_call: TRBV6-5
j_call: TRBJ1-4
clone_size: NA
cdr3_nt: TGTGCCAGCAGTTTTCCCGGTGAAAAACTGTTTTTT
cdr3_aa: CASSFPGEKLFF

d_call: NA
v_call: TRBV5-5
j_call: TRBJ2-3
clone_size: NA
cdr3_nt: TGTGCCAGCAGCTCGGGGGTAGCGTACTCAATTAGCACAGATACGCAGTATTTT
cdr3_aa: CASSSGVAYSISTDTQYF

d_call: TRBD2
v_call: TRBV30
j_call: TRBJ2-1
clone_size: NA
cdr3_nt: TGTGCCTGGAGCGACATAGCGGGAGGCTCCTACAATGAGCAGTTCTTC
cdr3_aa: CAWSDIAGGSYNEQFF

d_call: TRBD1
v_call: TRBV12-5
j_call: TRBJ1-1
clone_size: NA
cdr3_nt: TGTGCTAGTGGTACCCCGGACAGGGGGTCGAACACTGAAGCTTTCTTT
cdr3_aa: CASGTPDRGSNTEAFF

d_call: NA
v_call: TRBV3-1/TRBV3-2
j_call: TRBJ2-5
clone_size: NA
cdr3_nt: TGTGCCAGCAGCCAAGGGTCCGAAGGGACCCAGTACTTC
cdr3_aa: CASSQGSEGTQYF

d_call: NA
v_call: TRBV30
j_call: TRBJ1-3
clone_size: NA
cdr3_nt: TGTGCCTGGAGTAAGCAGGGTCTAGCTGGAAACACCATATATTTT
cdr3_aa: CAWSKQGLAGNTIYF

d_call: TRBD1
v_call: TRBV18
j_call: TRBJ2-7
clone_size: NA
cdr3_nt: TGTGCCAGCTCAACCGGGACAGGGGGAACCTACGAGCAGTACTTC
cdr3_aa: CASSTGTGGTYEQYF

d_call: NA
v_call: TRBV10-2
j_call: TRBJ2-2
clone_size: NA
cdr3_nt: TGCGCCAGCAGTGCCTATACGAACACCGGGGAGCTGTTTTTT
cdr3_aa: CASSAYTNTGELFF

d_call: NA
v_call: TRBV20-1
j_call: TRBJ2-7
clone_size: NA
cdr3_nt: TGCAGTGCTAGTAGGACAGGGAGGGACGAGCAGTACTTC
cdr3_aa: CSASRTGRDEQYF

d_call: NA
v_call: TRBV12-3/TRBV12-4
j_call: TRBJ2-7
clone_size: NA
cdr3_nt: TGTGCCAGCAGTCCCGAGAACTCCTACGAGCAGTACTTC
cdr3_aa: CASSPENSYEQYF

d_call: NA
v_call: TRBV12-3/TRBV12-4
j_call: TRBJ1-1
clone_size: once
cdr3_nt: TGTGCCAGCAGTTTAAACGCAGGGCCAGCTTTCTTT
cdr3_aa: CASSLNAGPAFF

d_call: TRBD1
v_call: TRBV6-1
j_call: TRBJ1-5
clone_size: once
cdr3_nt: TGTGCCAGCAGTGATTCCGGGACAGGGATAAGACAGCCCCAGCATTTT
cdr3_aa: CASSDSGTGIRQPQHF

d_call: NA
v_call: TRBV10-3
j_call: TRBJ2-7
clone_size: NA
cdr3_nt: TGTGCCATCAGTGAGGGCCTTTCCTACGAGCAGTACTTC
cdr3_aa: CAISEGLSYEQYF

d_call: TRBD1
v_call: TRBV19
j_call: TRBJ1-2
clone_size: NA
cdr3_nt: TGTGCCAGTAGTATGGACAGGGGGTTCTATGGCTACACCTTC
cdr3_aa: CASSMDRGFYGYTF

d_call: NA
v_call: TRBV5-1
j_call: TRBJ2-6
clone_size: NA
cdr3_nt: TGCGCCAGCAGCTTGCAAGGCTCTGGGGCCAACGTCCTGACTTTC
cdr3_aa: CASSLQGSGANVLTF

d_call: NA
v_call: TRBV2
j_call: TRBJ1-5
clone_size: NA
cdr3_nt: TGTGCCAGCGCGGGGGATCAGCCCCAGCATTTT
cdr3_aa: CASAGDQPQHF

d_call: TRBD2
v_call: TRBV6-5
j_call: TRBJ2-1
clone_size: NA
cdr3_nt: TGTGCCAGCAGTTACCCAGGACTAGCGGGAGGGAATGAGCAGTTCTTC
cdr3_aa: CASSYPGLAGGNEQFF

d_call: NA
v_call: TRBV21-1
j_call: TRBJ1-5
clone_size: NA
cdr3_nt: TGTGCCAGCAGGGAGCAGGGTCCTCTCAATCAGCCCCAGCATTTT
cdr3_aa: CASREQGPLNQPQHF

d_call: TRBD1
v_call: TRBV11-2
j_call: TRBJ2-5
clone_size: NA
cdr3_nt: TGTGCCAGCAGCGCCACCTGGACAGGGGGCTACCAAGAGACCCAGTACTTC
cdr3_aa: CASSATWTGGYQETQYF

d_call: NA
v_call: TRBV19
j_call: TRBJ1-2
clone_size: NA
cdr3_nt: TGTGCCAGTACTCAACTGGTGGCACATTATGGCTACACCTTC
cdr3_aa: CASTQLVAHYGYTF

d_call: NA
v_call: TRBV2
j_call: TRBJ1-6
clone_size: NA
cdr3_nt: TGTGCCAGCAGTGAAAGAGTTCCGGGATCACCCCTCCACTTT
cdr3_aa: CASSERVPGSPLHF

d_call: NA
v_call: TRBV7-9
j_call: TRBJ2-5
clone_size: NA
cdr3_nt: TGTGCCAGCAGCACCAGAGCCGAGAAAGAGACCCAGTACTTC
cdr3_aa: CASSTRAEKETQYF

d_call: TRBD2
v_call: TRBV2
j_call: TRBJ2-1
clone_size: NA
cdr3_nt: TGTGCCAGCAGTCCAAGCGGGGGGTACAATGAGCAGTTCTTC
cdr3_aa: CASSPSGGYNEQFF

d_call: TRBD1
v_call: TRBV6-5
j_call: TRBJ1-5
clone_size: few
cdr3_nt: TGTGCCAGCAGTTACTCGGTTCAGGGGGCTGATCAGCCCCAGCATTTT
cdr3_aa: CASSYSVQGADQPQHF

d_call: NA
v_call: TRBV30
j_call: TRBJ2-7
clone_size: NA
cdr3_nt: TGTGCCTGCTCGGACCCCGGACAGATGGTAAGGCAGTACTTC
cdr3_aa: CACSDPGQMVRQYF

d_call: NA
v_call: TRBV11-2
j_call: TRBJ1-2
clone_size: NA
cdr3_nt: TGTGCCAGCAGCTTAGGACCGCCGTCCTATGGCTACACCTTC
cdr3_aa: CASSLGPPSYGYTF

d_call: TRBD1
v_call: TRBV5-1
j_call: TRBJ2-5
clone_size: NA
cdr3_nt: TGCGCCAGCAGCGCGGGACAGGGGGTGGAGACCCAGTACTTC
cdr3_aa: CASSAGQGVETQYF